These 18 T cell receptor beta chains came from one sample sequenced in a study of tumor-infiltrating lymphocytes in primary liver carcinoma. cDNA specific to TCR beta was made from 500 ng of total RNA, with a constant-region primer employed for priming. Employing slightly modified ARM-PCR, three nested multiplex PCR rounds were run, and these gave rise to the TCR beta libraries. In the first two PCR rounds, TRBV1-TRBV30 forward primers were paired with a C-beta reverse primer, and each round lasted roughly 10 cycles. TCRdb used MiXCR to reprocess the multiplex PCR reads, holding one entry per CDR3 protein. The data hold around 330,000 distinct CDR3 sequences, with around three fifths observed a single time. Germline DNA was also extracted, with blood RNA taken from unsorted whole blood. The sample consisted of peripheral blood. These receptors came from a woman aged 30 to 39 with primary liver carcinoma and hepatitis B virus infection.

The chain combines TRBV4-2 with TRBJ1-2; D gene unclear. The V end was cut by 1 base, the J end by 4 bases, with 13 bases between. The CDR3 is 15 residues long. Germline V gene lookup returns CDR1 LGHNA and CDR2 YNFKEQ. CDR3 DNA: TGTGCCAGCAGCCAAGGAGTCGGCAGCTTCTATGGCTACACCTTC. Encoded protein: CASSQGVGSFYGYTF.

This clonotype appeared once. Just one base apart from a much larger clone, this may be a read error. This chain uses TRBV6-6 with TRBJ2-2, with 7 positions matching TRBD2. The V and J ends lost 3 bases and 8 bases, in that order; junction bases with no gene match: 6. Germline V CDR1 and CDR2: MNHNY, SVGAGI (reference sequence). This CDR3 comprises 14 residues. The CDR3 protein is CASSYGLDSGELFF. The CDR3 nucleotides are TGTGCCAGCAGTTATGGACTAGACAGTGGGGAGCTGTTTTTT.

About this clonotype: This may be a read error, as it is one base from a much larger clone. Likely a read error: the CDR3 ends without its conserved phenylalanine or tryptophan. V usage is TRBV29-1 and J usage is TRBJ1-5; D is ambiguous. The ends were cut back, 7 bases at V and 5 bases at J, with 12 bases in the middle. CDR1 and CDR2 from the germline V gene are SQVTM and ANQGSEA. The CDR3 extends over 12 amino acids. The CDR3 coding sequence is TGCAGCGCCGGGGAGAGAGATCAGCCCCAGCATTTA. Translation gives CSAGERDQPQHL.

This chain links TRBV20-1 with TRBJ2-1; D is possibly TRBD2 (7 bases). The germline V gene encodes CDR1 DFQATT and CDR2 SNEGSKA (reference sequence). The CDR3 loop spans 15 amino acids. Deletions cut 5 bases from V and 6 bases from J, with 20 bases between. In DNA form, the CDR3 reads TGCAGTGCTCTCGGGGGAGGGGGGGCGTCCAATGAGCAGTTCTTC. The encoded protein is CSALGGGGASNEQFF.

This clonotype was counted only a few times. The chain recombines TRBV5-1 with TRBJ2-5, with TRBD1 as a possible D gene (5 bases). Trimming stripped 1 base from V and 9 bases from J, with 19 bases between. There are 15 residues in the CDR3. CDR1 and CDR2 (germline): SGHRS, YFSETQ. The CDR3 DNA follows: TGCGCCAGCAGCTTGATGCAGGGCTCTCTTTCGGCCCAGTACTTC. Its protein is CASSLMQGSLSAQYF.

This chain links TRBV6-6 with TRBJ1-4; no clear D. The CDR3 extends over 15 amino acids. The germline CDR1 and CDR2 sequences are MNHNY and SVGAGI (reference sequence). Trimming stripped 2 bases from V and 8 bases from J, with 15 bases between. CDR3 protein: CASSYQGPNREKLFF. The CDR3 coding sequence is TGTGCCAGCAGTTACCAAGGTCCGAATAGGGAAAAACTGTTTTTT.

This clonotype appeared a few times. Possible read error: a much larger clone is one base away. V and J are TRBV4-3 and TRBJ2-4, with 12 bases matching TRBD2. Germline V lookup: CDR1 LGHNA, CDR2 YSLEER. The CDR3 loop spans 16 amino acids. CDR3 in amino acids: CASSQALAGGKSIQYF. CDR3 DNA sequence: TGCGCCAGCAGCCAAGCACTAGCGGGAGGCAAAAGCATTCAGTACTTC.

Concerning this clonotype itself: Since the CDR3 does not end with the conserved phenylalanine or tryptophan, this likely comes from a read error. Because the CDR3's place on the DNA is in doubt, the DNA is left out and the CDR3 is given as listed by TCRdb. This sequence joins TRBV29-1 and TRBJ2-3; no check of the table's D call, TRBD1, against the DNA was made. Termini included, the CDR3 measures 13 amino acids. Per the germline V gene, CDR1 is SQVTM and CDR2 is ANQGSEA. The CDR3 sequence: CSVGGRFTDTRYL.

The chain has TRBV4-3 and TRBJ2-1; 8 nucleotides align to TRBD2. Germline loops: CDR1 LGHNA, CDR2 YSLEER. V was clipped by 0 bases and J by 7 bases; unmatched bases: 8. The CDR3 is made up of 16 amino acids. The CDR3, as DNA: TGCGCCAGCAGCCAAGAGGGACCGGGAGGGTCGAATGAGCAGTTCTTC. This sequence encodes CASSQEGPGGSNEQFF.

In this sample, this clonotype turned up a few times. This chain links TRBV30 with TRBJ2-4; 9 positions match TRBD1. V shed 3 bases and J 7 bases; nucleotides not matched to a gene: 4. The CDR3 is made up of 13 amino acids. The V gene's germline CDR1 is GTSNPN and CDR2 SVGIG (reference sequence). The CDR3 nucleotides are TGTGCCTGGAGGGGACAGGGCTTCAACATTCAGTACTTC. Encoded protein: CAWRGQGFNIQYF.

This clonotype showed up many times. The chain uses TRBV12-3 or TRBV12-4 and TRBJ2-7, with 10 bases that match TRBD1. Unmatched junction bases numbered 7, after V lost 5 bases and J lost 3 bases. The CDR3 is 15 residues long. The CDR3 DNA sequence: TGTGCCAGCAGTGTAACCGGGACAGGGGTCTACGAGCAGTACTTC. It codes for CASSVTGTGVYEQYF.

A word on this clonotype: The junction departs from germline at one end; a sequencing error may be responsible. The chain uses TRBV11-2 and TRBJ2-1, with a possible D match to TRBD2 (5 bases). The CDR3 has 13 residues. In germline, CDR1 is SGHAT, CDR2 FQNNGV. This chain's CDR3 is CGSSLEGGYDQFF. CDR3 in DNA: TGTGGCAGCAGCTTAGAGGGCGGGTATGATCAGTTCTTC.

Only a few counts were recorded for this clonotype. This chain links TRBV5-8 with TRBJ1-1; no clear D. The germline CDR1 and CDR2 sequences are SGHTS and YDEGEE. Trimming shortened V by 5 bases and J by 0 bases, and 11 bases separated the two germline ends. CDR3 size: 14 residues. The chain's CDR3 is CASSPGYMNTEAFF. CDR3 sequence (DNA): TGTGCCAGCAGTCCGGGATACATGAACACTGAAGCTTTCTTT.

A note on this clonotype: Since a much larger clone is just one base distant, this may be a read error. The chain carries TRBV29-1 and TRBJ1-3, with D unclear. The CDR3 consists of 15 residues. In germline, CDR1 is SQVTM, CDR2 ANQGSEA. The CDR3 here is CTPEDPRSSGNTIFF. In nucleotides, the CDR3 is TGCACCCCCGAAGACCCCCGTTCATCTGGAAACACCATATTTTTT.

Points on this clonotype: Germline and junction disagree at one end, which may indicate a read error. This rearrangement joins TRBV12-3 or TRBV12-4 to TRBJ1-6; 7 bases line up with TRBD1. The CDR3 is made up of 15 amino acids. The CDR3 nucleotides are TGTGCCAGCAGTTTTTTGACAGGGACAAATTCAACCCTCCACTTT. Its translation: CASSFLTGTNSTLHF.

This clonotype was recorded at least ten times. The V call is TRBV29-1, the J call TRBJ1-1; D gene unclear. The CDR3 consists of 12 residues. Trimming cost V 2 bases and J 0 bases, with 4 bases left between them. Per the germline V gene, CDR1 is SQVTM and CDR2 is ANQGSEA. The CDR3 loop reads CSVEYMNTEAFF. The CDR3 DNA reads TGCAGCGTTGAATACATGAACACTGAAGCTTTCTTT.

The V gene is TRBV29-1, the J gene TRBJ2-1; D not certain. The CDR3 has 14 amino acids. Germline CDR1 and CDR2: SQVTM and ANQGSEA. Written as DNA, the CDR3 is TGCAGTGCGAACGGGCACGACGACTACAATGAGCAGTTCTTC. As protein: CSANGHDDYNEQFF.

This clonotype showed up just a few times. A much larger clone differs from this one at a single base, so this may be a read error. The chain recombines TRBV29-1 with TRBJ2-1, with 7 bases identical to TRBD1. The germline gives CDR1 SQVTM, CDR2 ANQGSEA. CDR3 size: 14 residues. The trim removed 6 bases at V and 5 bases at J, leaving 10 bases unmatched. CDR3 nucleotides: TGCAGCGTCAACAGGGGCGTCACCAACAATGAGCAGTTCTTC. Amino acid sequence: CSVNRGVTNNEQFF.